This T cell receptor (beta chain) was found in a study of T-cell memory formation after mild COVID-19. Study-wide background: Across donors, TCR clusters were largely donor specific. Study results and limitations: Second-wave clones with a day 37 peak had unconfirmed SARS-CoV-2 specificity. Contracting clones from day 15 to 85 had balanced CD4/CD8; later expanders favoured CD4+.

For this clonotype: What it binds is unknown.

With constant-segment primers, 5'RACE yielded cDNA libraries of TCR alpha and TCR beta that carried sample barcodes and UMIs. MiXCR, applied by TCRdb to the 5' RACE reads, yields one record per CDR3 protein. Here the sample spans approximately 150,000 distinct CDR3 sequences, around 5.8% being singletons. The source material was PBMCs or a T cell subset sorted from them (not recorded which). The sequence was collected from an adult woman who had mild COVID-19 (a few samples of this study predate the infection). Cell type and time point are not known.

The CDR3 nucleotides read TGCGCCAGCAGCGTGGGCAGAGGGAACACTGAAGCTTTCTTT. It is translated as CASSVGRGNTEAFF. The chain joins TRBV5-1 to TRBJ1-1; D gene unclear. Trimming removed 4 bases from V and 1 base from J, with 11 bases in between. Germline V gene lookup returns CDR1 SGHRS and CDR2 YFSETQ. The CDR3 consists of 14 residues.